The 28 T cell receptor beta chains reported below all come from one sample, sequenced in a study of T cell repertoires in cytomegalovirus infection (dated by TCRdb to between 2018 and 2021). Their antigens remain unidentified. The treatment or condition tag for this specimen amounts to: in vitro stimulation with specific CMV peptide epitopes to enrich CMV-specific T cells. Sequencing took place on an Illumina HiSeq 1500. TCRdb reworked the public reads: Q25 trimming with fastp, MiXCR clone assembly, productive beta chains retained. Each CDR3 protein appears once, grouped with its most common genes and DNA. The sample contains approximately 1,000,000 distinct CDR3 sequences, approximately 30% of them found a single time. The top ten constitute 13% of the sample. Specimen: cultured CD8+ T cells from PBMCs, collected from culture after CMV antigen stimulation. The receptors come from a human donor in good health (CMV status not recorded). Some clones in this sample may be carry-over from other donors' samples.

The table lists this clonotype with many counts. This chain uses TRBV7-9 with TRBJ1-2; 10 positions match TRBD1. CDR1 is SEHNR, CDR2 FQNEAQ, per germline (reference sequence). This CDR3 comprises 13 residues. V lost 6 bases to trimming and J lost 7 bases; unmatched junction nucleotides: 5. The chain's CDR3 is CASRLDRGGGYTF. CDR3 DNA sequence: TGTGCCAGCAGGCTGGACAGGGGGGGTGGCTACACCTTC. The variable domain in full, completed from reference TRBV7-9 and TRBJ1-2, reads DTGVSQNPRHKITKRGQNVTFRCDPISEHNRLYWYRQTLGQGPEFLTYFQNEAQLEKSRLLSDRFSAERPKGSFSTLEIQRTEQGDSAMYLCASRLDRGGGYTFGSGTRLTVV.

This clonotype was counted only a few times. The CDR3 reads CASSQAGGEGEAFF. The CDR3 DNA reads as TGTGCCAGCAGCCAAGCAGGGGGCGAGGGTGAAGCTTTCTTT. This chain uses TRBV4-2 with TRBJ1-1, with 8 bases identical to TRBD1. The J segment lost 7 bases and the V segment lost 1 base, leaving 5 bases of the junction unmatched. Germline values: CDR1 LGHNA, CDR2 YNFKEQ. This CDR3 is 14 amino acids long.

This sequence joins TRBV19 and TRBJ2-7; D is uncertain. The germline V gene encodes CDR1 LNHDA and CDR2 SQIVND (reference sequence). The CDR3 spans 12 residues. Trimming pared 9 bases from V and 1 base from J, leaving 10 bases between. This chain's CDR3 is CARVGSSYEQYV. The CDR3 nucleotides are TGTGCCAGAGTAGGCAGTTCCTACGAGCAGTACGTC.

For the CDR3, the DNA is TGCAGCGTTGCTCGTGGGGGGCAGGGCAATGAGCAGTTCTTC. This sequence encodes CSVARGGQGNEQFF. The chain is built from TRBV29-1 and TRBJ2-1; D is perhaps TRBD1 or TRBD2 (6 bases each). Germline CDR1 reads SQVTM; CDR2 reads ANQGSEA. V lost 4 bases and J lost 6, with 16 bases in between. This CDR3 has 14 amino acids.

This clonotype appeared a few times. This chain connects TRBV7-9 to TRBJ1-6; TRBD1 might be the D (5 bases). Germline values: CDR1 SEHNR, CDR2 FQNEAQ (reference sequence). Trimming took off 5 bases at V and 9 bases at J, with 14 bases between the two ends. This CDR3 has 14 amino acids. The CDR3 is CASSPGNTGSPLHF. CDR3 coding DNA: TGTGCCAGCAGCCCAGGGAATACTGGTTCACCCCTCCACTTT.

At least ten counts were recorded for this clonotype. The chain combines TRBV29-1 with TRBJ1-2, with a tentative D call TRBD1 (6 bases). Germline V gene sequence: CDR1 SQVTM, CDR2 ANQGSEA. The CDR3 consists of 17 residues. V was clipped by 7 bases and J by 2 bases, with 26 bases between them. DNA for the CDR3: TGCAGCGACTTTATCTCCCCGGGACAAAAGGAGAACTATGGCTACACCTTC. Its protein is CSDFISPGQKENYGYTF.

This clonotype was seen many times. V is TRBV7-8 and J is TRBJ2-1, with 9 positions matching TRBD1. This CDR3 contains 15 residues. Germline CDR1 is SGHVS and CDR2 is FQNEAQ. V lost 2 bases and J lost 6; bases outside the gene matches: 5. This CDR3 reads CASSLRTGVFNEQFF. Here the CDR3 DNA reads TGTGCCAGCAGCTTACGGACAGGGGTGTTCAATGAGCAGTTCTTC.

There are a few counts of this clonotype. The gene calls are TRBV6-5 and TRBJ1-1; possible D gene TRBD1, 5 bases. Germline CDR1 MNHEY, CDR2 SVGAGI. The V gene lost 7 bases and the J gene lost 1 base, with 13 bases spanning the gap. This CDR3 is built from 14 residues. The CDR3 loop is CASTSGPSNTEAFF. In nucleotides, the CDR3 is TGTGCCAGCACCTCAGGGCCTTCGAACACTGAAGCTTTCTTT.

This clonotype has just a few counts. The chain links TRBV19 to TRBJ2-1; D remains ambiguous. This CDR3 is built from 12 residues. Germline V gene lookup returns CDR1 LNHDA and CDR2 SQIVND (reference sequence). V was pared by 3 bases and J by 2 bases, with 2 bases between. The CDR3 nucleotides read TGTGCCAGTAGTATGGCCTACAATGAGCAGTTCTTC. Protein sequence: CASSMAYNEQFF.

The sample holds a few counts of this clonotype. The CDR3 here is CASSNSARGANTGELFF. The CDR3 coding sequence is TGCGCCAGCAGCAACAGCGCGAGGGGCGCGAACACCGGGGAGCTGTTTTTT. The J gene is TRBJ2-2, the V gene TRBV4-3; possibly TRBD1 or TRBD2 for D (5 bases each). The V gene's germline CDR1 is LGHNA and CDR2 YSLEER. The CDR3 contains 17 residues. V gave up 5 bases and J gave up 0 bases, with 16 bases separating them.

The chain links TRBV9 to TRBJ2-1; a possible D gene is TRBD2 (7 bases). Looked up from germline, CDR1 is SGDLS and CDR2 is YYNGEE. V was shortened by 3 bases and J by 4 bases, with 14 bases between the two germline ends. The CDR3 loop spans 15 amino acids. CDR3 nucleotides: TGTGCCAGCAGCGGGGGGGGGGCGTTTTACAATGAGCAGTTCTTC. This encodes CASSGGGAFYNEQFF.

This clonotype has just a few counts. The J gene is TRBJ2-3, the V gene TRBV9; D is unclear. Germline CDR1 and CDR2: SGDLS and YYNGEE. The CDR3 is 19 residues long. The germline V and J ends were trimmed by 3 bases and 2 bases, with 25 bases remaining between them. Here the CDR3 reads CASSAGLGLGGGYTDTQYF. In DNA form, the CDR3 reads TGTGCCAGCAGCGCCGGCCTGGGCCTGGGCGGTGGATACACAGATACGCAGTATTTT.

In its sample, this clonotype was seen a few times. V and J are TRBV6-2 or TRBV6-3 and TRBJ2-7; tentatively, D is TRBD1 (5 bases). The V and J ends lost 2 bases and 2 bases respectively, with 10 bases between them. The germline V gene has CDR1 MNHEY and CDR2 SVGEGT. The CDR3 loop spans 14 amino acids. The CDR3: CASSYGDRAYEQYF. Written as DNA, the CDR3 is TGTGCCAGCAGTTACGGAGACAGAGCCTACGAGCAGTACTTC.

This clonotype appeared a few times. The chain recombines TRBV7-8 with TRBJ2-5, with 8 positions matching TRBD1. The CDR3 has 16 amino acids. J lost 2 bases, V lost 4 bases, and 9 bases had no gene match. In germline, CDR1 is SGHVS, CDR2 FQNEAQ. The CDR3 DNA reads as TGTGCCAGCAGCTCTCCACAGGGGGTGTATCAAGAGACCCAGTACTTC. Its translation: CASSSPQGVYQETQYF.

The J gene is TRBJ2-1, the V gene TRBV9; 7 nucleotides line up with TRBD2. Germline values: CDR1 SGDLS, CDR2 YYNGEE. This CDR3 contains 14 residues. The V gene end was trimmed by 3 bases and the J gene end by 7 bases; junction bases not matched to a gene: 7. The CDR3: CASSASGGANEQFF. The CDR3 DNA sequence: TGTGCCAGCAGCGCATCGGGGGGAGCTAATGAGCAGTTCTTC.

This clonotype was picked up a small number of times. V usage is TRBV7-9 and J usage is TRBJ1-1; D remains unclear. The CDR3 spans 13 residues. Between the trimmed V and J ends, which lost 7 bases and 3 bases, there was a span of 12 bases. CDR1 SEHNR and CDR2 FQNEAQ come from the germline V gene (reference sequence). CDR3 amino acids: CASMTFGYTEAFF. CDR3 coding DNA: TGTGCCAGCATGACTTTCGGGTACACTGAAGCTTTCTTT. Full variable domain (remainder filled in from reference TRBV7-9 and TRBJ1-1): DTGVSQNPRHKITKRGQNVTFRCDPISEHNRLYWYRQTLGQGPEFLTYFQNEAQLEKSRLLSDRFSAERPKGSFSTLEIQRTEQGDSAMYLCASMTFGYTEAFFGQGTRLTVV.

CDR3 in amino acids: CAISESIAGENEQFF. CDR3 coding DNA: TGTGCCATCAGTGAGTCGATAGCGGGGGAAAATGAGCAGTTCTTC. The chain links TRBV10-3 to TRBJ2-1, with 9 bases lining up with TRBD2. V trimming: 0 bases; J trimming: 7 bases; junction bases outside the gene matches: 4. Germline-derived CDR1 and CDR2 are ENHRY and SYGVKD. The CDR3 contains 15 residues.

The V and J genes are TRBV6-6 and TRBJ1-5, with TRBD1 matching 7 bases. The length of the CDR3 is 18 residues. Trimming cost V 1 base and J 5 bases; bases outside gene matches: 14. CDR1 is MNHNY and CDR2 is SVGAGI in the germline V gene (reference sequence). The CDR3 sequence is CASSYLTGTVEFHQPQHF. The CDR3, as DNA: TGTGCCAGCAGTTACTTGACAGGGACAGTCGAATTCCATCAGCCCCAGCATTTT.

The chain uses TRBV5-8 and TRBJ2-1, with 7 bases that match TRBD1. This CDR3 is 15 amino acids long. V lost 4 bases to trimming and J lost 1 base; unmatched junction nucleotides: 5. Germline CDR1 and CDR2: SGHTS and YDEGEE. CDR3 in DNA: TGTGCCAGCAGCGTGGGACAGCGTTCCTACAATGAGCAGTTCTTC. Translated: CASSVGQRSYNEQFF.

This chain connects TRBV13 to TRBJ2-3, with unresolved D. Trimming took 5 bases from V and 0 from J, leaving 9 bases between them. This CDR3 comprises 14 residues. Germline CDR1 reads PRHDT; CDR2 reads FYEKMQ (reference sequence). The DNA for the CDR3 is TGTGCCAGCAGCGTACAGAGTAGCACAGATACGCAGTATTTT. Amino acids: CASSVQSSTDTQYF.

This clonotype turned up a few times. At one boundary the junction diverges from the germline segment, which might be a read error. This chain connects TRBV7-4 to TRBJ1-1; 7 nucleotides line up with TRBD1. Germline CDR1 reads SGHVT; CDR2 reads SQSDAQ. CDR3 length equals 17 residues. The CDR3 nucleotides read TGTGCCACCAGCGGGGGGATAACGGACAGGAGGAACACTGAAGCTTTCTTT. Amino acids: CATSGGITDRRNTEAFF.

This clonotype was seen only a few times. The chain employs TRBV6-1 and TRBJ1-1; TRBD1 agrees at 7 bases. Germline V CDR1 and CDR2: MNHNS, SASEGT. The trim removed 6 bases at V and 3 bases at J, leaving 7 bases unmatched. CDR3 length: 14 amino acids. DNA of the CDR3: TGTGCCAGCAGAACAGGGGCGTTGTACACTGAAGCTTTCTTT. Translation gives CASRTGALYTEAFF.

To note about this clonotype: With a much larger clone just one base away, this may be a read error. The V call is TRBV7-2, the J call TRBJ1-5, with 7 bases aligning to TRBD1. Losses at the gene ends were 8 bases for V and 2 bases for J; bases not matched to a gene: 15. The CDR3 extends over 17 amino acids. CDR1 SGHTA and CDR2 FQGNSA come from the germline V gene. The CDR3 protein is CASGSDRVFQGNQPQHF. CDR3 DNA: TGTGCCAGCGGCTCCGACAGGGTCTTTCAGGGCAATCAGCCCCAGCATTTT.

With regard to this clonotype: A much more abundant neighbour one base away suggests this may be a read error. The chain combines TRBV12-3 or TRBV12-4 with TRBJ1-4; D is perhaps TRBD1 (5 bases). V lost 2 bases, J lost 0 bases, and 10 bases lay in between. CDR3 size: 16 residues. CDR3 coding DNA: TGTGCCAGCAGTTTAAGGCTAGGGGCAACTAATGAAAAACTGTTTTTT. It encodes CASSLRLGATNEKLFF.

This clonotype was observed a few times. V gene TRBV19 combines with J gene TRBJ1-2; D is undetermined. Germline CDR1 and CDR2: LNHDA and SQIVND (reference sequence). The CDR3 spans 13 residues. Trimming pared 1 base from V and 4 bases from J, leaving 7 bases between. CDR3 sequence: CASSIGRIYGYTF. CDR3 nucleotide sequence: TGTGCCAGTAGTATAGGACGGATCTATGGCTACACCTTC.

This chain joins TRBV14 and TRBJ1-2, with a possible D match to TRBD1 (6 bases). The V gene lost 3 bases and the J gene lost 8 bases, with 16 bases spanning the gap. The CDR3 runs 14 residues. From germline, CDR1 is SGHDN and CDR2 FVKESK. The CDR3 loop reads CASSQDGGLRGYTF. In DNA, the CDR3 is TGTGCCAGCAGCCAGGATGGGGGGCTACGAGGCTACACCTTC.

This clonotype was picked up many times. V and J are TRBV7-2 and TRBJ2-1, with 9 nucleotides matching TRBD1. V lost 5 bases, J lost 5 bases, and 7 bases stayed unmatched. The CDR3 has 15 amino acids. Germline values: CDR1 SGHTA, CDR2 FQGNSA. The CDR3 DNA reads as TGTGCCAGCAGCCCACGTTGGACAGGGGACAATGAGCAGTTCTTC. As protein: CASSPRWTGDNEQFF.

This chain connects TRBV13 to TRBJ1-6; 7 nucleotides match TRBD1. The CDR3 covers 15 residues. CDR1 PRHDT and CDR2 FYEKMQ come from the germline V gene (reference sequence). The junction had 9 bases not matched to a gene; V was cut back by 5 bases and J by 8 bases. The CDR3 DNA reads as TGTGCCAGCAGCGCTCGTACAGGGGTCCATTCACCCCTCCACTTT. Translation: CASSARTGVHSPLHF.